The 15 T cell receptor beta chains listed next were all sequenced from one sample in a study of T cell repertoires in cytomegalovirus infection. The antigens these receptors bind are not known. TCRdb re-analysed the reads in MiXCR, keeping a single row per CDR3 protein. Of 300,000 to 400,000 distinct CDR3 sequences listed, about 29% are singletons. The specimen comprised cultured PBMCs, sampled from culture after CMV antigen stimulation. All receptors derive from a human donor in good health (CMV status not recorded). Some clones in this sample may be carry-over from other donors' samples.

The V call is TRBV7-9, the J call TRBJ2-6, with TRBD1 matching over 7 bases. The CDR3 has 16 amino acids. Germline values: CDR1 SEHNR, CDR2 FQNEAQ (reference sequence). J was trimmed by 2 bases and V by 6 bases; bases with no gene match: 7. CDR3 DNA sequence: TGTGCCAGCAGTCTCGCTACAGGGGCTGGGGCCAACGTCCTGACTTTC. Protein product: CASSLATGAGANVLTF.

The chain couples TRBV20-1 to TRBJ2-4; D ambiguous. The CDR3 contains 17 residues. Trimming took 2 bases from V and 0 from J, leaving 17 bases between them. CDR1 DFQATT and CDR2 SNEGSKA come from the germline V gene (reference sequence). In DNA form, the CDR3 reads TGCAGTGCTAGAACTGTTACGGGCAGAAGAGCCAAAAACATTCAGTACTTC. Protein: CSARTVTGRRAKNIQYF.

The chain carries TRBV7-3 and TRBJ2-1; no reliable D call. V was trimmed by 4 bases and J by 7 bases, leaving 11 bases between them. Germline CDR1 and CDR2: SGHTA and FQGTGA. The CDR3 is 13 residues long. The CDR3 protein is CASSSGPVNEQFF. CDR3 nucleotide sequence: TGTGCCAGCAGCTCCGGGCCGGTGAATGAGCAGTTCTTC.

This chain links TRBV10-3 with TRBJ2-1; perhaps TRBD1 as D (6 bases). CDR3 length: 15 residues. Germline lookup yields CDR1 ENHRY and CDR2 SYGVKD. V was pared by 5 bases and J by 7 bases, with 18 bases between. CDR3 protein: CAISTGTRDGNEQFF. The DNA for the CDR3 is TGTGCCATCAGTACCGGGACAAGGGACGGAAATGAGCAGTTCTTC.

There are a few counts of this clonotype. The V call is TRBV7-6, the J call TRBJ1-1; TRBD1 is a possible D gene (6 bases). The CDR3 length is 16 residues. CDR1 and CDR2 (germline): SGHVS, FNYEAQ. Trimming took off 3 bases at V and 1 base at J, with 15 bases between the two ends. CDR3 amino acids: CASSFRSGVGNTEAFF. In DNA, the CDR3 is TGTGCCAGCAGCTTCCGTTCAGGGGTAGGGAACACTGAAGCTTTCTTT.

The chain links TRBV4-1 to TRBJ2-2; D might be TRBD1 (6 bases). V was cut by 1 base and J by 3 bases, with 18 bases left in between. CDR1 and CDR2 (germline): MGHRA, YSYEKL. This CDR3 region has 18 residues. The CDR3 protein is CASSQVWTEHSYTGELFF. The CDR3 DNA is TGCGCCAGCAGCCAAGTTTGGACAGAACACTCCTACACCGGGGAGCTGTTTTTT.

The genes are TRBV6-1 and TRBJ1-6, with 8 bases identical to TRBD1. This CDR3 comprises 17 residues. Germline values: CDR1 MNHNS, CDR2 SASEGT. Germline trimming cut 1 base from V and 1 base from J; bases unmatched to any gene: 3. CDR3 amino acids: CASSEGRTGSYNSPLHF. The DNA of the CDR3 is TGTGCCAGCAGTGAAGGAAGGACAGGGTCCTATAATTCACCCCTCCACTTT.

The gene calls are TRBV7-6 and TRBJ1-1; 9 bases are a match to TRBD1. Germline V lookup: CDR1 SGHVS, CDR2 FNYEAQ. After removal of 10 bases from V and 0 bases from J, the junction contained 15 bases not matched to a gene. The CDR3 is 17 residues long. The CDR3 is CATRGPGTGLLNTEAFF. The CDR3 DNA sequence: TGTGCCACCAGAGGCCCCGGGACAGGGCTACTGAACACTGAAGCTTTCTTT.

Ten or more counts support this clonotype. The chain joins TRBV14 to TRBJ1-1, with unresolved D. CDR3 length: 15 amino acids. The germline gives CDR1 SGHDN, CDR2 FVKESK. Trimming stripped 0 bases from V and 3 bases from J, with 11 bases between. CDR3 nucleotide sequence: TGTGCCAGCAGCCAAGATCTAAGAGGGCACACTGAAGCTTTCTTT. It encodes CASSQDLRGHTEAFF.

The rearrangement links TRBV5-4 to TRBJ1-3; a possible D gene is TRBD1 (6 bases). The CDR3 extends over 14 amino acids. Between the trimmed V and J ends, which lost 5 bases and 0 bases, there was a span of 9 bases. Germline CDR1 is SGHNT and CDR2 is YYREEE (reference sequence). This CDR3 reads CASSQDSSGNTIYF. The CDR3 DNA sequence: TGTGCCAGCAGTCAGGACAGCTCTGGAAACACCATATATTTT.

This clonotype was observed a few times. The J gene is TRBJ2-5, the V gene TRBV2; the match to TRBD2 covers 7 bases. Germline CDR1 SNHLY, CDR2 FYNNEI. V shed 8 bases, J shed 6 bases, and the junction held 3 bases outside the gene matches. The CDR3 covers 11 residues. The CDR3: CASGREKTQYF. The CDR3 nucleotides read TGTGCCAGCGGGAGGGAAAAGACCCAGTACTTC.

The CDR3 DNA is TGCAGCCATACCACGACAGGGGGAGAGACCCAGTACTTC. It codes for CSHTTTGGETQYF. The chain has TRBV29-1 and TRBJ2-5, with 9 bases lining up with TRBD1. CDR1 and CDR2 from the germline V gene are SQVTM and ANQGSEA. V shed 8 bases, J shed 4 bases, and the junction held 8 bases outside the gene matches. The CDR3 extends over 13 amino acids.

This clonotype was counted many times. The V gene is TRBV6-6, the J gene TRBJ1-2; 9 bases are shared with TRBD1. Looked up from germline, CDR1 is MNHNY and CDR2 is SVGAGI (reference sequence). The CDR3 is made up of 18 amino acids. J gave up 4 bases and V 4 bases, and 16 bases lay outside the gene matches. The CDR3 DNA sequence: TGTGCCAGCAGTTCAGTGTCTACAGGGGGCGATACCATCTATGGCTACACCTTC. This codes for CASSSVSTGGDTIYGYTF.

The chain has TRBV6-5 and TRBJ1-1; 7 nucleotides agree with TRBD1. Germline V CDR1 and CDR2: MNHEY, SVGAGI. CDR3 length: 14 residues. V was clipped by 2 bases and J by 4 bases; unmatched bases: 4. The CDR3 DNA is TGTGCCAGCAGTTACGTGGGGGACAGCACTGAAGCTTTCTTT. Translating gives CASSYVGDSTEAFF.

This clonotype was recorded a few times. This chain joins TRBV24-1 and TRBJ2-1, with 8 bases that match TRBD2. J gave up 5 bases and V 0 bases, and 8 bases lay outside the gene matches. Germline lookup yields CDR1 KGHDR and CDR2 SFDVKD. The CDR3 is 17 amino acids. CDR3 protein: CATSDLGAGLADNEQFF. The DNA for the CDR3 is TGTGCCACCAGTGATTTGGGGGCAGGACTAGCCGACAATGAGCAGTTCTTC.